This T cell receptor beta chain was identified in a study of response to subunit inactivated influenza vaccine. Findings and limits, study-wide: T cells newly recruited by each seasonal influenza vaccination are few, the authors suggested.

This clonotype was seen a handful of times. Its target is not known. TCRdb re-derived calls from the RT-PCR reads in MiXCR, one entry per CDR3 protein. The repertoire consists of 650,000 to 850,000 distinct CDR3 sequences, with around 14% occurring once and the leading ten covering 6% to 7%. Germline V gene lookup returns CDR1 SGHTA and CDR2 FQGNSA. The CDR3 covers 13 residues. V shed 0 bases and J shed 6 bases, with 9 bases lying between them. The J gene is TRBJ2-7, the V gene TRBV7-2, with unresolved D. Source: PBMCs from blood, taken 14 to 15 days before vaccination. The source is a man aged 45 to 65 who received an inactivated influenza vaccine. CDR3 nucleotide sequence: TGTGCCAGCAGCTTAGCGCTTAGGGTCGAGCAGTACTTC. Protein sequence: CASSLALRVEQYF.